Described below is a single T cell receptor (beta chain) sequence and its context. What antigen it recognizes has not been identified. Base qualities are not at hand, and no much larger clone is one base apart. Donors were under 40 systemically healthy Caucasian individuals from Russia aged roughly 6 to 90 years. Each donor gave roughly 9.5 milliliters of peripheral blood, collected into EDTA-treated Vacutainer tubes. Ficoll-Paque density-gradient centrifugation was used to isolate PBMCs, with at least 6.5 million per sample. Total RNA, at least 5.5 micrograms per sample, was extracted from PBMCs with Trizol reagent. For every donor, an aliquot of PBMCs went through flow cytometry to measure the percentages of naive CD45RAhigh/CD27high T cells. Preparation of the library involved 5' RACE. Instrument on record: Illumina HiSeq 2500. The second PCR ran for about 6 to 11 cycles and used a J-beta primer mix along with a sample-barcoded 5' primer. A template-switch 5' adaptor carrying 12 random nucleotides introduced a unique molecular identifier onto each TCR beta cDNA molecule. At least 3 million CDR3-containing paired-end reads were obtained from each sample. First-strand cDNA synthesis was performed from all RNA using the Mint cDNA synthesis kit, with priming by a TRBC-specific oligonucleotide. After uracil-DNA glycosylase treatment, a first 18-cycle PCR used universal primers M1SS and BC2_uni_R on all cDNA. As for the original processing: For normalization, 1 million high-quality reads were randomly selected from each sample, with every read carrying a distinct molecular identifier. Reads sharing molecular identifiers were discarded rather than binned into consensus sequences. MiTCR, run with a Q25 quality threshold and the strictest error-elimination algorithm, handled CDR3 identification, clonotype clustering and error correction. A nonparametric unseen species model with Euler transformation was used to estimate a lower bound on total TCR beta diversity. TCRdb passed the public sequencing reads through fastp at Q25 and MiXCR, retaining productive beta sequences. Rows with a matching CDR3 protein are joined into one entry that keeps the most common DNA and genes. The V and J calls and clone size are TCRdb's, not the authors'. Counted in this sample were over 500,000 distinct CDR3 sequences; 27% of them appeared once. The ten most abundant clones make up about 3.3% of the sample.

This entry belongs to a study of blood T cells in healthy people across ages (dated by TCRdb to the mid-2010s). Regarding the complete study: In model experiments, roughly one uniquely barcoded TCR beta cDNA molecule per two T cells was captured by template switching. Age-related changes in TCR beta repertoire diversity were measured in the study by deep sequencing normalized with unique cDNA molecular identifiers. Four age groups were formed from the donors: young (average about 17 years), middle-aged (approximately 39), aged (62) and long-lived (roughly 81). The study analyzed two additional independent replicas of 1 million unique cDNA reads from the same blood draw for two donors, one aged 18 to 30 and one aged 80 or older. Study-wide conclusions, independent of this receptor: Donor CMV infection status was unknown, potentially confounding age-related changes in expanded clonotypes. There was a strong correlation between observed TCR beta diversity and the percentage of naive T cells measured by flow cytometry. Bulk unsorted PBMC profiling prevented conclusive comparison of naive and antigen-experienced compartments. As age increased, observed TCR beta diversity per million T cells dropped in a roughly linear way, and a significant reduction was already evident by age 40. Estimates of total diversity based on one million sequenced T cells were regarded as lower bounds and as underestimates. Compared with the aged group, more naive CD4+ T cells, fewer expanded clones and increased TCR diversity were shown by the long-lived group, suggesting age selection.

Trimming removed 6 bases from V and 3 bases from J; the gene matches leave 10 bases unexplained. The CDR3 goes from the cysteine to the phenylalanine over 16 residues. Here the CDR3 DNA is all that survives: 48 bases in frame from base 1. As encoded in the germline V gene (reference sequence), CDR1 is DFQATT while CDR2 is SNEGSKA. The sample also formed part of further work on T cells of mothers and their children. The second publication reports: Nine systemically healthy Caucasian individuals, comprising three mothers and their six children, were included as donors. cDNA synthesis consumed the entire amount of extracted RNA, loaded at around 1.5 ug RNA in each 15 ul reaction. In the second PCR, sample barcodes and 2-4 random nucleotides were introduced via the M1S primer. More than 8 million TCR beta CDR3 reads were obtained from each mother, and some 3.2 million reads were obtained from each child. In both related and unrelated pairs, thymic selection shapes the output of TCR recombination in a similar way, with inherited differences having only a minor effect. Normalized repertoire overlap was always slightly but never significantly higher in related than unrelated mother-child pairs. No persistent microchimeric T cell clones were detected, at a sensitivity of roughly 96 clones per million clonotypes. The study used deep NGS to compare TCR beta repertoires of mothers and children, seeking features distinguishing related mother-child pairs from unrelated individuals. The mean age was roughly 40 +/- 4 years for the mothers and about 12 +/- 4 years for the children. Libraries were sequenced on Illumina HiSeq 2000 with 100+100 nt paired-end reads after adapter ligation with NEBNext reagents. Mother and child libraries were prepared a month apart and sequenced in separate runs to prevent cross-contamination. For each donor, between about 450,000 and 2,300,000 distinct TCR beta clonotypes were identified. Naive TCR beta clonotypes were estimated from low-frequency clonotypes matched to each donor's FACS-determined naive share, without sorting.

The chain links TRBV20-1 with TRBJ2-1; TRBD2 matches 11 bases in the middle. Material: blood. The clonotype was recovered from a boy aged 2 to 10 in good health. The bases are TGCAGTGCCGCCAACCCGGGACTAGCGGACTACAATGAGCAGTTCTTC. This encodes CSAANPGLADYNEQFF.